This T cell receptor beta chain is from a study of T cells in Graves' hyperthyroidism and ophthalmopathy (dated by TCRdb to about 2019). With regard to the full study: Peripheral blood samples were taken at the time of initial diagnosis, prior to any treatment. To identify distinguishing TCR V-J signatures, a discovery cohort of around 100 patients was used, comprising fewer than 45 with Graves' ophthalmopathy and 57 with stable Graves' hyperthyroidism. The paper describes TCR Vbeta CDR3 sequencing of 130 to 150 peripheral blood samples, made up of roughly 45 ophthalmopathy patients, roughly 72 hyperthyroidism patients and around 17 progressor patients. The study also compared thyroid tissue and blood T-cell repertoires from a handful of Graves' hyperthyroidism patients. The 85 to 100 discovery patients were randomly split 7:3 into training and test sets. An independent validation cohort of under 20 hyperthyroidism patients and approximately 16 patients who later progressed to ophthalmopathy tested prospective prediction of ophthalmopathy. Once sampling was done, hyperthyroidism patients were given methimazole at a starting dose of 30 mg daily, whereas ophthalmopathy patients were given high-dose intravenous methylprednisolone. Overall study results and their limits: Sample size was not statistically predetermined, and investigators were not blinded to group allocation. In validation, the model predicted progression to ophthalmopathy a median of about 6.5 months before onset, with about 64% sensitivity and 72.22% specificity. Blood samples also contained most of the expanded thyroid clonotypes (frequency above 0.001), which suggests that blood repertoires may reflect thyroid immune responses. In cross-validation, a model built on a 13 V-J signature told ophthalmopathy apart from stable hyperthyroidism with roughly 87% sensitivity and approximately 84% specificity, and in testing the same model reached 80%/75%.

The TCR beta CDR3 regions were amplified from RNA transcripts. The first round of RT-PCR for the TCR CDR3 was performed with the HTBI primer set and the Qiagen OneStep RT-PCR kit. Libraries were constructed in a second round of multiplex PCR, after which size selection and purification were carried out. Sequencing of the libraries was done on an Illumina HiSeq2000 using paired-end 100 bp reads. The authors' pipeline ran thus. SOAPnuke was used to process the raw data, throwing out any read that contained adapters or uncalled bases, had a mean Phred below 15, or lacked an exact constant-primer or identifier match. COPE v1.2.5 was used to merge high-quality paired reads, and clonotypes were defined as unique nucleotide sequences. Clonotypes were aligned to IMGT TRBV, TRBD and TRBJ reference segments using MiTCR v1.1. Analysis was restricted to V-J combinations with a frequency above 0.0001, which covered roughly 99% of repertoires. The TCS score was defined as F50 (clonal expansion) divided by E x V (chaos), with BLOSUM62-based TCRdist calculated between CDR3 peptides within each V-J. Welch's t-statistics and random forest reduced 514 V-J features to around 14, which were used in a naive Bayes classifier (R e1071). TCRdb reran the public reads through fastp at Q25 and MiXCR, keeping productive beta chains. When rows share a CDR3 protein, they turn into one entry using the most common DNA and genes. TCRdb assigned the V and J calls; the authors' analysis was not used. The sample table contains about 210,000 distinct CDR3 sequences; only one count was recorded for 17% of them. The ten largest account for around 50% of the sample.

Stable Graves' hyperthyroidism was defined as the absence of progression to ophthalmopathy over 18 months of follow-up. Hyperthyroidism patients were newly diagnosed, had a disease duration of under 2 months, and were aged 18 to 65 years. The study excluded patients with uncontrolled infections, other autoimmune diseases, pregnancy or lactation. Diagnoses relied on clinical symptoms, serum thyroxine and TRAb, thyroid ultrasound and orbital computed tomography. Ficoll-Paque density gradient centrifugation was used to isolate PBMCs from about 9 ml of fresh peripheral blood. Trizol reagent was used to extract total RNA, and RNA quality was then checked on an Agilent 2100 Bioanalyzer. Cut back by 6 bases and 6 bases, the V and J ends lie 11 bases apart. The CDR3, from cysteine to phenylalanine, totals 12 residues. Only CDR3 DNA remains: 36 bases, in frame from the first base. Comment on this clonotype: The target of this receptor is not known. No base quality information exists; no much larger clone differs at one position.

The chain couples TRBV12-3 or TRBV12-4 to TRBJ1-2; TRBD1 is a weak D gene call, 6 bases matching. Sequenced material: blood. This TCR was recovered from a man aged 50-60 years with Graves' hyperthyroidism. The bases are TGTGCCAGCAGCAGGGGATCGGATGGCTACACCTTC. This yields the protein CASSRGSDGYTF.